This is a list of T cell receptor beta chains from one sample in a study of identical twins. TCRdb re-derived calls from the 5' RACE reads in MiXCR, one entry per CDR3 protein. Of roughly 540,000 distinct CDR3 sequences listed, about 20% are singletons. These data are also associated with another study on T cells expressing NK-cell markers.

The sequenced sample consisted of CD4+ T cells sorted from blood. The receptors come from a woman in her late teens or twenties in good health. The CDR3 runs from the conserved cysteine through the conserved F or W. A D gene is named only where the DNA matches it firmly. Rows may omit the clone size; those that give it use once, few, many or a size class.

>-|TRBV12-3/TRBV12-4|TRBJ1-2|few
CASSLDLGDGYTF
TGTGCCAGCAGTTTAGATCTCGGAGATGGCTACACCTTC
>-|TRBV5-8|TRBJ1-1|-
CASSWDSQRNTEAFF
TGTGCCAGCAGCTGGGACTCACAGAGGAACACTGAAGCTTTCTTT
>-|TRBV20-1|TRBJ1-2|few
CSARDPSRYGYTF
TGCAGTGCTAGAGATCCGTCCCGTTATGGCTACACCTTC
>-|TRBV6-1|TRBJ1-2|few
CASTQGAGLGYGYTF
TGTGCCAGCACCCAGGGTGCCGGTCTTGGCTATGGCTACACCTTC
>-|TRBV7-3|TRBJ2-3|few
CASSPTGSTQGTQYF
TGTGCCAGCAGCCCCACCGGAAGCACACAGGGTACGCAGTATTTT
>-|TRBV12-3/TRBV12-4|TRBJ2-4|few
CASSLWNGHTLAKNIQYF
TGTGCCAGCAGCCTTTGGAATGGACACACTCTAGCCAAAAACATTCAGTACTTC
>-|TRBV7-8|TRBJ2-3|few
CASSDGPGGLDTQYF
TGTGCCAGCAGCGACGGCCCTGGAGGGTTAGATACGCAGTATTTT
>TRBD2|TRBV12-3/TRBV12-4|TRBJ2-1|few
CASASTSGGLPSYNEQFF
TGTGCCAGCGCCTCGACTAGCGGGGGCCTTCCCTCCTACAATGAGCAGTTCTTC
>-|TRBV6-4|TRBJ1-2|few
CASRGSHYGYTF
TGTGCCAGCCGGGGGAGTCACTATGGCTACACCTTC
>TRBD1|TRBV24-1|TRBJ2-3|few
CATSAGQGTDTQYF
TGTGCCACCAGCGCAGGACAGGGCACAGATACGCAGTATTTT
>-|TRBV10-3|TRBJ2-3|many
CAISESPGSSTDTQYF
TGTGCCATCAGTGAGTCTCCAGGGAGTAGCACAGATACGCAGTATTTT
>-|TRBV30|TRBJ2-1|-
CAWSAVEQFF
TGTGCCTGGAGTGCCGTGGAGCAGTTCTTC
>-|TRBV4-3|TRBJ2-5|-
CASSQGSGNLGQETQYF
TGCGCCAGCAGCCAAGGAAGTGGTAACCTTGGGCAAGAGACCCAGTACTTC
>-|TRBV3-1|TRBJ2-7|-
CASSSDRSNEQYF
TGTGCCAGCAGCAGCGACAGGTCGAACGAGCAGTACTTC
>-|TRBV12-3/TRBV12-4|TRBJ2-5|-
CASSFRGPGTQYF
TGTGCCAGCAGTTTTAGGGGTCCAGGGACCCAGTACTTC
>-|TRBV18|TRBJ2-7|few
CASSPGFEQYF
TGTGCCAGCTCACCAGGGTTCGAGCAGTACTTC
>-|TRBV20-1|TRBJ2-3|few
CSAAGLGGNTQYF
TGCAGTGCCGCTGGACTGGGGGGAAATACGCAGTATTTT
>TRBD2|TRBV20-1|TRBJ2-1|few
CSARDNLAGEQFF
TGCAGTGCTAGAGATAATCTAGCGGGTGAGCAGTTCTTC
>-|TRBV6-1|TRBJ2-3|few
CASTPARQTTQDTQYF
TGTGCCAGCACCCCTGCTCGACAGACCACACAGGATACGCAGTATTTT
>-|TRBV12-3/TRBV12-4|TRBJ2-4|-
CASIHGGILAKNIQYF
TGTGCCAGCATCCATGGGGGGATTCTAGCCAAAAACATTCAGTACTTC
>-|TRBV7-3|TRBJ1-1|-
CASSSTQGRTEAFF
TGTGCCAGCAGCTCCACGCAGGGACGAACTGAAGCTTTCTTT
>-|TRBV9|TRBJ1-2|-
CASIIPNYGYTF
TGTGCCAGCATCATTCCTAACTATGGCTACACCTTC
>-|TRBV12-3/TRBV12-4|TRBJ2-3|-
CASSNLPIDTQYF
TGTGCCTCCTCTAACCTCCCGATAGATACGCAGTATTTT
>TRBD1|TRBV7-6|TRBJ2-5|-
CASSPPDREETQYF
TGTGCCAGCAGCCCTCCAGACAGGGAAGAGACCCAGTACTTC
>-|TRBV7-2|TRBJ2-6|many
CADRGGRAGANVLTF
TGTGCCGATAGAGGGGGTCGAGCTGGGGCCAACGTCCTGACTTTC
>-|TRBV6-6|TRBJ2-2|once
CASMGQNTGELFF
TGTGCCAGCATGGGGCAGAACACCGGGGAGCTGTTTTTT
>-|TRBV5-1|TRBJ2-3|-
CASSLGPSRGGTLNTQYF
TGCGCCAGCAGCTTGGGCCCCTCTCGTGGCGGGACTCTGAATACGCAGTATTTT
>TRBD2|TRBV5-1|TRBJ2-4|-
CARNPSGRLAKNIQYF
TGCGCCAGAAACCCTAGCGGGAGACTAGCCAAAAACATTCAGTACTTC
>TRBD1|TRBV7-9|TRBJ2-4|few
CASSLETGNIQYF
TGTGCCAGCAGCTTAGAGACAGGGAATATTCAGTACTTC
>-|TRBV10-3|TRBJ1-1|-
CAISAPTYEAFF
TGTGCCATCAGTGCCCCAACGTATGAAGCTTTCTTT
>-|TRBV6-1|TRBJ1-5|-
CASTTGGGSNQPQHF
TGTGCCAGTACTACTGGGGGAGGGAGCAATCAGCCCCAGCATTTT
>-|TRBV12-3/TRBV12-4|TRBJ2-2|-
CASTPRVVGANTGELFF
TGTGCCAGCACTCCCCGGGTTGTGGGGGCTAACACCGGGGAGCTGTTTTTT
>TRBD2|TRBV6-1|TRBJ2-7|-
CASRPPGLKAPRQYF
TGTGCCAGCAGACCACCGGGACTAAAGGCTCCTCGGCAGTACTTC
>-|TRBV5-1|TRBJ2-7|few
CASSLAGGETYEQYF
TGCGCCAGCAGCTTGGCCGGGGGCGAAACCTACGAGCAGTACTTC
>-|TRBV10-3|TRBJ2-1|-
CAISLGHNEQFF
TGTGCCATCAGTCTTGGGCACAATGAGCAGTTCTTC
>-|TRBV28|TRBJ2-3|many
CASSQMTPDTQYF
TGTGCCAGCAGTCAGATGACGCCAGATACGCAGTATTTT
>-|TRBV3-1|TRBJ1-1|-
CASSQQASNTEAFF
TGTGCCAGCAGCCAACAGGCCTCGAACACTGAAGCTTTCTTT
>-|TRBV20-1|TRBJ2-7|few
CSATHPRGVNEQYF
TGCAGTGCTACCCATCCTAGGGGGGTGAACGAGCAGTACTTC
>-|TRBV11-2|TRBJ2-2|few
CASSLRVGGETGELFF
TGTGCCAGCAGCTTAAGGGTCGGGGGTGAGACCGGGGAGCTGTTTTTT
>TRBD2|TRBV7-2|TRBJ2-1|few
CASRGTRHNEQFF
TGTGCCAGCAGAGGGACTAGGCACAATGAGCAGTTCTTC
>-|TRBV13|TRBJ2-1|few
CASGSRTLDNEQFF
TGTGCCAGCGGGAGTCGTACTTTGGACAATGAGCAGTTCTTC
>-|TRBV20-1|TRBJ2-5|-
CSARERDGETQYF
TGCAGTGCTAGAGAACGGGATGGAGAGACCCAGTACTTC
>-|TRBV2|TRBJ2-1|-
CASSQARGGNYNEQFF
TGTGCCAGCAGCCAAGCGAGGGGGGGAAACTACAATGAGCAGTTCTTC
>-|TRBV5-1|TRBJ2-3|few
CASSLGLTGGTDTQYF
TGCGCCAGCAGCTTGGGGCTCACCGGGGGCACAGATACGCAGTATTTT
>TRBD2|TRBV20-1|TRBJ2-3|few
CSARDLRGGRKDTQYF
TGCAGTGCTAGAGATCTGCGGGGGGGCCGAAAGGATACGCAGTATTTT
>-|TRBV7-9|TRBJ2-1|few
CASRENLGGVQFF
TGTGCCAGCAGGGAAAACTTAGGGGGTGTGCAGTTCTTC
>TRBD1|TRBV29-1|TRBJ2-3|many
CSVGDRGTDTQYF
TGCAGCGTGGGGGACAGGGGCACAGATACGCAGTATTTT
>-|TRBV20-1|TRBJ2-5|-
CSAKRGAETQYF
TGCAGTGCCAAAAGGGGGGCGGAGACCCAGTACTTC